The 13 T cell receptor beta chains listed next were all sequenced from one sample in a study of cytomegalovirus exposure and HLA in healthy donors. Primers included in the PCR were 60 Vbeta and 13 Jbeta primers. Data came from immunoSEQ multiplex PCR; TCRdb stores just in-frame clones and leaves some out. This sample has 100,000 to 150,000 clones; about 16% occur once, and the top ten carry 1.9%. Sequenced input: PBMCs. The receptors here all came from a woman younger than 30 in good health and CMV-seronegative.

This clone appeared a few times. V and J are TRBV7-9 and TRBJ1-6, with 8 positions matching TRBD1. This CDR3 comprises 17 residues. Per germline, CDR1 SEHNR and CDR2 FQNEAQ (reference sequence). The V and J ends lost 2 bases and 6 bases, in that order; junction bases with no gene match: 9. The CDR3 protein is CASSLRGQGALNSPLHF. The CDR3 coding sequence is TGTGCCAGCAGCTTAAGGGGGCAGGGGGCTCTTAATTCACCCCTCCACTTT.

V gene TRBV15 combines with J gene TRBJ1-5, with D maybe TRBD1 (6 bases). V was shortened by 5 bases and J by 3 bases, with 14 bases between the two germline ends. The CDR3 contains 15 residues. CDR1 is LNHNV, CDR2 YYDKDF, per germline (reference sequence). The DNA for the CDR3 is TGTGCCACCAGCGGACCACAGGGTCTCAATCAGCCCCAGCATTTT. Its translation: CATSGPQGLNQPQHF.

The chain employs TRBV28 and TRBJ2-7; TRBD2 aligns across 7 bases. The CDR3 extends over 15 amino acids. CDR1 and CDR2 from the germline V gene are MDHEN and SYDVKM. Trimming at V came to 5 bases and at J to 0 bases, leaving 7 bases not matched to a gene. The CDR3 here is CASSAGGTGSYEQYF. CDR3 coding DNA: TGTGCCAGCAGTGCCGGGGGGACGGGCTCCTACGAGCAGTACTTC.

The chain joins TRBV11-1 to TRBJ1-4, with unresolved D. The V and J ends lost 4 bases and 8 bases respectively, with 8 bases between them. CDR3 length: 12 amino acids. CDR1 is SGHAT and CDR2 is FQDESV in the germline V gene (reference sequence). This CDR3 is CASSSLREKLFF. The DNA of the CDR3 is TGTGCCAGCAGCTCACTACGAGAAAAACTGTTTTTT.

This CDR3 reads CASSNNSQGGSGTQYF. For the CDR3, the DNA is TGTGCCAGCAGCAACAACTCACAGGGGGGTTCGGGTACGCAGTATTTT. The V gene is TRBV7-2, the J gene TRBJ2-3, with 8 bases matching TRBD1. The germline V gene has CDR1 SGHTA and CDR2 FQGNSA. V lost 5 bases to trimming and J lost 8 bases; unmatched junction nucleotides: 15. This CDR3 spans 16 amino acids.

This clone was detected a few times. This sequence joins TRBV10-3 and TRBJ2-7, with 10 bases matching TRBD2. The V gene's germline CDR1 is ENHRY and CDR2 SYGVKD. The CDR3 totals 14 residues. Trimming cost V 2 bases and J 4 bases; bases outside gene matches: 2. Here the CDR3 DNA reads TGTGCCATCAGTGAGAAGCGGGAGGGATACGAGCAGTACTTC. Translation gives CAISEKREGYEQYF.

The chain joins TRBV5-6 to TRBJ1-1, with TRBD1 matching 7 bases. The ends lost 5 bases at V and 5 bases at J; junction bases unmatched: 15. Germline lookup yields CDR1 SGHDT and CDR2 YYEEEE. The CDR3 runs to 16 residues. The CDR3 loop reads CASRPSSTGIWTEAFF. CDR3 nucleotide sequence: TGTGCCAGCAGACCCTCATCGACAGGGATTTGGACTGAAGCTTTCTTT.

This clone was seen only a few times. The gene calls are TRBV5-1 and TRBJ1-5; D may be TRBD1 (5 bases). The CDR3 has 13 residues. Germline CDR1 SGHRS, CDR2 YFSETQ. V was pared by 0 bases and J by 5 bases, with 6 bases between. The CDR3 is CASSLEGYQPQHF. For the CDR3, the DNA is TGCGCCAGCAGCTTGGAGGGGTATCAGCCCCAGCATTTT.

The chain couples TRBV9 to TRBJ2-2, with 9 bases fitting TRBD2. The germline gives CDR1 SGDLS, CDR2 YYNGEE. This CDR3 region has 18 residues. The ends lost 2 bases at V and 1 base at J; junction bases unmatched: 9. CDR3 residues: CASSVSLAGAQNTGELFF. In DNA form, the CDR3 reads TGTGCCAGCAGCGTCTCCTTAGCGGGGGCCCAGAACACCGGGGAGCTGTTTTTT.

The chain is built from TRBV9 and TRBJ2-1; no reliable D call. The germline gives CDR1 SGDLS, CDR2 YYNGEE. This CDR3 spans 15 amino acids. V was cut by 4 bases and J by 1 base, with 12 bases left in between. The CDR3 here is CASSLAGVSYNEQFF. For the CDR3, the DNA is TGTGCCAGCAGCCTCGCTGGAGTATCCTACAATGAGCAGTTCTTC.

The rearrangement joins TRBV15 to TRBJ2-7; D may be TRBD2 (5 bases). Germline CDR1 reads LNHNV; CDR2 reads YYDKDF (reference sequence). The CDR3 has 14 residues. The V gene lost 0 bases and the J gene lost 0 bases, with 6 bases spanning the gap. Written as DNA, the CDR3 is TGTGCCACCAGCAGAGAAGGGAGCTCCTACGAGCAGTACTTC. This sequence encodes CATSREGSSYEQYF.

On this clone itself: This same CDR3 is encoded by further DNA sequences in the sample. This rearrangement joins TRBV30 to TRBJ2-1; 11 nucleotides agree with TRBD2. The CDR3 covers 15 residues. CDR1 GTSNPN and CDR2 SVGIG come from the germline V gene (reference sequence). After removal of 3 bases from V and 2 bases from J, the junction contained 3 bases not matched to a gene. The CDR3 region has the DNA TGTGCCTGGAGGGGACTAGCGGTACCCTACAATGAGCAGTTCTTC. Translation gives CAWRGLAVPYNEQFF.

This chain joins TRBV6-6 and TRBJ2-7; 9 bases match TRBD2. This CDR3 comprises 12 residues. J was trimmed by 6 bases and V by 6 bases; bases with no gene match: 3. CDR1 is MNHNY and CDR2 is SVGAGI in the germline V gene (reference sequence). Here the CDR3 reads CASSPSGAEQYF. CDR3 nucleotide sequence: TGTGCCAGCAGCCCTAGCGGGGCCGAGCAGTACTTC.